The subject of this entry is one TCR beta chain. Its matching antigen is unknown. Produced via immunoSEQ multiplex PCR; TCRdb's table is partial and in-frame only. The table includes 75,000 to 90,000 clones, about 83% detected once. These data come from a study of T cells in localized non-small cell lung cancer. The study, taken as a whole, reports: Tumor samples were not multi-region, leaving intratumor heterogeneity unexcluded. Adjacent lung was found to contain a median approximately 62 of the top 100 tumor clones. Among the tissues sampled, uninvolved adjacent lung had the highest T cell clonality, above tumor.

The CDR3 is made up of 12 amino acids. Trimming pared 11 bases from V and 7 bases from J, leaving 12 bases between. Per germline, CDR1 SNHLY and CDR2 FYNNEI. Sequencing was performed on peripheral blood, taken before any cancer treatment. The chain carries TRBV2 and TRBJ1-6; tentatively, D is TRBD1 (5 bases). The receptor was isolated from a man between 40 and 70 years old with stage I lung adenocarcinoma. CDR3 sequence reads: CASRQTNSPLHF. Here the CDR3 DNA reads TGTGCCTCTCGACAGACCAATTCACCCCTCCACTTT.